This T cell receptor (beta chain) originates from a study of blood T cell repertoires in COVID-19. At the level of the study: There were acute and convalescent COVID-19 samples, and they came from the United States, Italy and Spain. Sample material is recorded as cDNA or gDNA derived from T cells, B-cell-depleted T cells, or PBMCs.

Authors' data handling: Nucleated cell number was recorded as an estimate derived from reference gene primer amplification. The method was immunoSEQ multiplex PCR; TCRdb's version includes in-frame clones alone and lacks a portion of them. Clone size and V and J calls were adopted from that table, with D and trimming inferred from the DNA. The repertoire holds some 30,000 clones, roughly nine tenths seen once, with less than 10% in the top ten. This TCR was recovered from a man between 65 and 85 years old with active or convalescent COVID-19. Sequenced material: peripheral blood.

The CDR3: CASSENRDQETQYF. CDR3 sequence (DNA): TGTGCCAGCAGTGAAAATCGGGACCAAGAGACCCAGTACTTC. The rearrangement joins TRBV2 to TRBJ2-5; D not certain. There are 14 residues in the CDR3. V was clipped by 2 bases and J by 0 bases, with 7 bases between them. Germline V gene data show CDR1 as SNHLY and CDR2 as FYNNEI.